Below, 21 T cell receptor beta chains from the same sample are listed, as sequenced in a study of OX40 agonist ivuxolimab in advanced cancers. Assay: immunoSEQ multiplex PCR; the TCRdb copy retains only in-frame clones and omits some. The profile shows under 85,000 clones, approximately 81% of them singletons. The starting material was CD4+ or CD8+ T cells sorted from blood, obtained in a trial of the OX40 agonist ivuxolimab. The receptors were sampled from an adult with an advanced solid tumor such as melanoma, head and neck, liver or kidney cancer.

The chain uses TRBV18 and TRBJ1-2; tentative D call: TRBD1 (5 bases). Germline lookup yields CDR1 KGHSH and CDR2 LQKENI. The CDR3 extends over 15 amino acids. V gave up 6 bases and J gave up 4 bases, with 18 bases separating them. For the CDR3, the DNA is TGTGCCAGCTCCCCTACGACGGACACCTCCTATGGCTACACCTTC. This sequence encodes CASSPTTDTSYGYTF.

This chain uses TRBV15 with TRBJ2-2; TRBD2 agrees at 8 bases. The V gene end was trimmed by 0 bases and the J gene end by 0 bases; junction bases not matched to a gene: 3. CDR1 and CDR2 (germline): LNHNV, YYDKDF (reference sequence). This CDR3 has 17 amino acids. For the CDR3, the DNA is TGTGCCACCAGCAGAGATCTCGGGGGGGCGAACACCGGGGAGCTGTTTTTT. Translation gives CATSRDLGGANTGELFF.

This sequence joins TRBV12-5 and TRBJ1-1; 8 nucleotides match TRBD1. Germline lookup yields CDR1 LGHNT and CDR2 FRNRAP. The length of the CDR3 is 13 residues. The V and J ends lost 6 bases and 6 bases, in that order; junction bases with no gene match: 6. This chain's CDR3 is CASGSQGGAEAFF. The CDR3 DNA follows: TGTGCTAGTGGGTCACAGGGGGGTGCTGAAGCTTTCTTT. Full variable domain (remainder filled in from reference TRBV12-5 and TRBJ1-1): DARVTQTPRHKVTEMGQEVTMRCQPILGHNTVFWYRQTMMQGLELLAYFRNRAPLDDSGMPKDRFSAEMPDATLATLKIQPSEPRDSAVYFCASGSQGGAEAFFGQGTRLTVV.

This chain links TRBV27 with TRBJ2-1, with D hard to call. Germline values: CDR1 MNHEY, CDR2 SMNVEV (reference sequence). The ends were cut back, 0 bases at V and 3 bases at J, with 3 bases in the middle. There are 13 residues in the CDR3. CDR3 nucleotide sequence: TGTGCCAGCAGTTTATCTCGCTACAATGAGCAGTTCTTC. Protein: CASSLSRYNEQFF.

The chain uses TRBV11-2 and TRBJ2-3; D gene ambiguous. This CDR3 has 12 residues. V was pared by 3 bases and J by 4 bases, with 5 bases between. Germline-derived CDR1 and CDR2 are SGHAT and FQNNGV. The CDR3 coding sequence is TGTGCCAGCAGCTTCACGGCAGATACGCAGTATTTT. It translates to CASSFTADTQYF.

The rearrangement joins TRBV18 to TRBJ2-3; 9 nucleotides match TRBD2. CDR1 KGHSH and CDR2 LQKENI come from the germline V gene. J was trimmed by 1 base and V by 3 bases; bases with no gene match: 2. The CDR3 spans 15 residues. CDR3 nucleotide sequence: TGTGCCAGCTCACCGCGACTAGCGGGCACAGATACGCAGTATTTT. It yields the protein CASSPRLAGTDTQYF. Complete variable domain (other parts from reference TRBV18 and TRBJ2-3): NAGVMQNPRHLVRRRGQEARLRCSPMKGHSHVYWYRQLPEEGLKFMVYLQKENIIDESGMPKERFSAEFPKEGPSILRIQQVVRGDSAAYFCASSPRLAGTDTQYFGPGTRLTVL.

The chain couples TRBV5-1 to TRBJ2-7; D uncertain. Trimming cost V 3 bases and J 3 bases, with 4 bases left between them. The CDR3 runs to 11 residues. Germline assignment: CDR1 SGHRS and CDR2 YFSETQ. CDR3 nucleotides: TGCGCCAGCAGCTCAGTCTACGAGCAGTACTTC. This gives the protein CASSSVYEQYF.

This clone was seen just once. The chain carries TRBV4-3 and TRBJ1-2; D not resolved. Per the germline V gene, CDR1 is LGHNA and CDR2 is YSLEER. This CDR3 contains 14 residues. Trimming removed 0 bases from V and 8 bases from J, with 13 bases in between. CDR3 sequence: CASSQDGTRRGYTF. The CDR3 bases are TGCGCCAGCAGCCAAGACGGAACGAGAAGGGGCTACACCTTC.

The chain employs TRBV2 and TRBJ2-7, with 12 bases aligning to TRBD2. With 6 bases clipped from V and 2 bases from J, the junction kept 5 bases outside the gene matches. The germline V gene has CDR1 SNHLY and CDR2 FYNNEI. There are 15 residues in the CDR3. Here the CDR3 reads CASSILAGGPYEQYF. Here the CDR3 DNA reads TGTGCCAGCAGCATACTAGCGGGGGGACCCTACGAGCAGTACTTC. The whole variable domain, remainder taken from reference TRBV2 and TRBJ2-7, is EPEVTQTPSHQVTQMGQEVILRCVPISNHLYFYWYRQILGQKVEFLVSFYNNEISEKSEIFDDQFSVERPDGSNFTLKIRSTKLEDSAMYFCASSILAGGPYEQYFGPGTRLTVT.

The chain joins TRBV5-6 to TRBJ1-3; 7 nucleotides align to TRBD1. J gave up 0 bases and V 0 bases, and 0 bases lay outside the gene matches. The germline gives CDR1 SGHDT, CDR2 YYEEEE. The CDR3 sequence is 15 residues long. CDR3 sequence reads: CASSLGTGSGNTIYF. As DNA, the CDR3 is TGTGCCAGCAGCTTGGGGACAGGCTCTGGAAACACCATATATTTT.

For this clone: In the same sample, other DNA sequences code for this CDR3. This chain joins TRBV7-2 and TRBJ1-2, with a tentative D call TRBD1 (6 bases). V shed 3 bases and J shed 8 bases, with 19 bases lying between them. Per the germline V gene, CDR1 is SGHTA and CDR2 is FQGNSA. This CDR3 spans 15 amino acids. CDR3 DNA sequence: TGTGCCAGCAGCTTGACTCCAAGGGGGGACCGGGGCTACACCTTC. The encoded protein is CASSLTPRGDRGYTF.

A few counts support this clone. This chain uses TRBV7-9 with TRBJ1-2; 9 nucleotides align to TRBD1. Trimming at V came to 4 bases and at J to 5 bases, leaving 5 bases not matched to a gene. This CDR3 spans 14 amino acids. Germline loops: CDR1 SEHNR, CDR2 FQNEAQ (reference sequence). The CDR3 spells CASSWGQGSYGYTF. The CDR3 DNA follows: TGTGCCAGCAGCTGGGGACAGGGAAGTTATGGCTACACCTTC. Complete variable domain (other parts from reference TRBV7-9 and TRBJ1-2): DTGVSQNPRHKITKRGQNVTFRCDPISEHNRLYWYRQTLGQGPEFLTYFQNEAQLEKSRLLSDRFSAERPKGSFSTLEIQRTEQGDSAMYLCASSWGQGSYGYTFGSGTRLTVV.

The sample holds one count of this clone. This chain joins TRBV5-4 and TRBJ1-1; D gene unclear. CDR1 is SGHNT, CDR2 YYREEE, per germline (reference sequence). Trimming pared 3 bases from V and 3 bases from J, leaving 6 bases between. CDR3 size: 12 residues. In nucleotides, the CDR3 is TGTGCCAGCAGCTCCCGGGACACTGAAGCTTTCTTT. Translated: CASSSRDTEAFF. Filled out from reference TRBV5-4 and TRBJ1-1, the complete variable domain reads ETGVTQSPTHLIKTRGQQVTLRCSSQSGHNTVSWYQQALGQGPQFIFQYYREEENGRGNFPPRFSGLQFPNYSSELNVNALELDDSALYLCASSSRDTEAFFGQGTRLTVV.

V usage is TRBV7-9 and J usage is TRBJ1-1, with TRBD1 matching 8 bases. V dropped 4 bases and J dropped 1; count of bases not matched to a gene: 14. Looked up from germline, CDR1 is SEHNR and CDR2 is FQNEAQ (reference sequence). The CDR3 runs 18 residues. The CDR3, as DNA: TGTGCCAGCAGCTCAACGAAGGGGACAGGCTATTGGAACACTGAAGCTTTCTTT. Its translation: CASSSTKGTGYWNTEAFF.

This clone was observed once. V is TRBV7-2 and J is TRBJ2-1; D not resolved. The CDR3 extends over 15 amino acids. V lost 4 bases to trimming and J lost 7 bases, with 17 bases between them. Germline values: CDR1 SGHTA, CDR2 FQGNSA. The CDR3 spells CASSYVGLLRNEQFF. CDR3 in DNA: TGTGCCAGCAGCTACGTTGGTCTCCTTAGGAATGAGCAGTTCTTC.

The gene calls are TRBV11-2 and TRBJ1-2; 12 bases align to TRBD1. Germline lookup yields CDR1 SGHAT and CDR2 FQNNGV. The CDR3 runs 16 residues. V dropped 3 bases and J dropped 6; count of bases not matched to a gene: 8. CDR3 sequence (DNA): TGTGCCAGCAGCTTCCCCGGGACAGGGGGCGCGGATGGCTACACCTTC. It codes for CASSFPGTGGADGYTF.

V gene TRBV7-2 combines with J gene TRBJ2-1; tentative D call: TRBD2 (5 bases). Germline V gene lookup returns CDR1 SGHTA and CDR2 FQGNSA. Trimming left V 5 bases short and J 0 bases short, with 11 bases between. This CDR3 comprises 15 residues. The chain's CDR3 is CASSRRGGSYNEQFF. In nucleotides, the CDR3 is TGTGCCAGCAGCAGACGGGGTGGCTCCTACAATGAGCAGTTCTTC.

The chain uses TRBV6-5 and TRBJ2-3, with TRBD2 matching 10 bases. CDR1 is MNHEY, CDR2 SVGAGI, per germline. This CDR3 is 15 amino acids long. Germline trimming cut 4 bases from V and 2 bases from J; bases unmatched to any gene: 3. The CDR3, as DNA: TGTGCCAGCAGTTTAGCGGGGGGCTTCACAGATACGCAGTATTTT. As protein: CASSLAGGFTDTQYF.

The chain combines TRBV7-2 with TRBJ2-5; TRBD1 might be the D (5 bases). The V end was cut by 5 bases, the J end by 2 bases, with 9 bases between. Germline loops: CDR1 SGHTA, CDR2 FQGNSA. This CDR3 is built from 13 residues. CDR3 amino acids: CASSNRMQETQYF. The CDR3 DNA is TGTGCCAGCAGCAACAGGATGCAAGAGACCCAGTACTTC.

This chain uses TRBV5-4 with TRBJ1-1, with D possibly TRBD1 on 6 matching bases. The CDR3 has 20 amino acids. Trimming took 5 bases from V and 1 from J, leaving 30 bases between them. The germline CDR1 and CDR2 sequences are SGHNT and YYREEE (reference sequence). The CDR3 loop is CASRPAPLRAYGGGNTEAFF. The CDR3 nucleotides are TGTGCCAGCAGACCGGCCCCCCTCAGAGCTTACGGAGGGGGGAACACTGAAGCTTTCTTT.

The chain uses TRBV28 and TRBJ2-5, with D possibly TRBD1 on 7 matching bases. This CDR3 is 14 amino acids long. V dropped 7 bases and J dropped 9 bases, with 21 bases sitting between them. The germline CDR1 and CDR2 sequences are MDHEN and SYDVKM. The CDR3 region has the DNA TGTGCCAGCACCTTTAGAGGCAGGGGGGTAGCCCAGTACTTC. It specifies CASTFRGRGVAQYF.